What follows is one T cell receptor (beta chain) and its context. The sample belongs to a study of CD8 T cells in ankylosing spondylitis. TCRdb passed the 5' RACE reads through MiXCR, listing each CDR3 protein once. This sample yields approximately 340,000 distinct CDR3 sequences, of which about 15% are seen a single time; 1.1% belongs to the top ten. The CDR3 loop spans 14 amino acids. Germline loops: CDR1 SGHTA, CDR2 FQGNSA. The V end was cut by 3 bases, the J end by 5 bases, with 13 bases between. The specimen was blood, either unsorted or a sorted T cell fraction (not recorded which). The receptor comes from a male donor with ankylosing spondylitis or in good health (not recorded which). The genes are TRBV7-2 and TRBJ1-1; no reliable D call. The CDR3 DNA reads as TGTGCCAGCAGCTTTAGAACAGATGGAACTGAAGCTTTCTTT. As protein: CASSFRTDGTEAFF.